These 13 T cell receptor beta chains share one sample of origin, sequenced in a study of neoadjuvant anti-PD-1 for oral cavity cancer. Assay: immunoSEQ multiplex PCR; the TCRdb copy retains only in-frame clones and omits some. The table has some 15,000 clones, about 73% seen once. Source: PBMCs, taken before nivolumab (anti-PD-1) treatment. These receptors all stem from a person between 35 and 79 years old with oral cavity squamous cell carcinoma.

The genes are TRBV28 and TRBJ1-1; unclear D gene. The CDR3 sequence is 12 residues long. Germline V CDR1 and CDR2: MDHEN, SYDVKM. Trimming left V 6 bases short and J 11 bases short, with 16 bases between. In DNA form, the CDR3 reads TGTGCCAGCAGCCCAATCCGGGGTCGCGCTTTCTTT. This translates into CASSPIRGRAFF.

In nucleotides, the CDR3 is TGTGCCAGCTCACCACGTCGCGGGTCACGCGAATGGGATGGCTACACCTTC. This encodes CASSPRRGSREWDGYTF. The chain is built from TRBV18 and TRBJ1-2; D remains unclear. Germline loops: CDR1 KGHSH, CDR2 LQKENI. Trimming shortened V by 1 base and J by 6 bases, and 21 bases separated the two germline ends. The CDR3 is made up of 17 amino acids.

This clone has a handful of counts. The genes are TRBV19 and TRBJ1-2; maybe TRBD1 (5 bases). This CDR3 contains 14 residues. In germline, CDR1 is LNHDA, CDR2 SQIVND (reference sequence). Between the trimmed V and J ends, which lost 4 bases and 1 base, there was a span of 10 bases. CDR3 amino acids: CASSNPGVNYGYTF. The CDR3 DNA follows: TGTGCCAGTAGTAATCCGGGGGTTAACTATGGCTACACCTTC.

The J gene is TRBJ2-5, the V gene TRBV11-3, with D perhaps TRBD1 or TRBD2 (7 bases each). The CDR3 length is 14 residues. Trimming took 4 bases from V and 4 from J, leaving 13 bases between them. Germline V lookup: CDR1 SGHNT, CDR2 YENEEA. CDR3 sequence (DNA): TGTGCCAGCAGCTCAGGGGGGGGACGAGAGACCCAGTACTTC. Translated, it gives CASSSGGGRETQYF.

The chain has TRBV25-1 and TRBJ1-4, with D possibly being TRBD1 (6 bases). V was trimmed by 8 bases and J by 5 bases, leaving 12 bases between them. CDR3 length: 13 residues. Germline V gives CDR1 MGHDK, CDR2 SYGVNS. The CDR3 protein is CASSDSANEKLFF. Written as DNA, the CDR3 is TGTGCCAGCTCGGACAGCGCGAATGAAAAACTGTTTTTT. Full variable domain (outside the CDR3, taken from reference TRBV25-1 and TRBJ1-4): EADIYQTPRYLVIGTGKKITLECSQTMGHDKMYWYQQDPGMELHLIHYSYGVNSTEKGDLSSESTVSRIRTEHFPLTLESARPSHTSQYLCASSDSANEKLFFGSGTQLSVL.

This clone has a handful of counts. The rearrangement links TRBV29-1 to TRBJ2-3; D remains ambiguous. V lost 3 bases, J lost 0 bases, and 4 bases lay in between. Germline V gene lookup returns CDR1 SQVTM and CDR2 ANQGSEA. This CDR3 spans 12 amino acids. The CDR3 nucleotides are TGCAGCGTTGATGGCAGCACAGATACGCAGTATTTT. Protein product: CSVDGSTDTQYF.

The sample holds a few counts of this clone. The V gene is TRBV7-6, the J gene TRBJ2-3; D might be TRBD1 (5 bases). The CDR3 has 16 amino acids. Germline loops: CDR1 SGHVS, CDR2 FNYEAQ. V lost 1 base to trimming and J lost 2 bases, with 13 bases between them. This CDR3 reads CASSLGGQGFTDTQYF. The DNA for the CDR3 is TGTGCCAGCAGCTTAGGTGGCCAGGGTTTCACAGATACGCAGTATTTT.

This chain joins TRBV5-1 and TRBJ1-2; 7 bases line up with TRBD1. CDR1 is SGHRS, CDR2 YFSETQ, per germline. V dropped 0 bases and J dropped 6; count of bases not matched to a gene: 2. The CDR3 contains 13 residues. CDR3 bases: TGCGCCAGCAGCTTGGCGGGGACAGATGGCTACACCTTC. The encoded protein is CASSLAGTDGYTF.

The chain combines TRBV20-1 with TRBJ2-1; D possibly uses TRBD1 or TRBD2 (5 bases each). Trimming took off 5 bases at V and 8 bases at J, with 10 bases between the two ends. Germline V gene data show CDR1 as DFQATT and CDR2 as SNEGSKA (reference sequence). The CDR3 consists of 11 residues. CDR3 residues: CSADRGHEQFF. The CDR3 DNA sequence: TGCAGTGCTGATAGGGGACATGAGCAGTTCTTC.

V usage is TRBV19 and J usage is TRBJ1-5; no clear D. V was pared by 5 bases and J by 7 bases, with 12 bases between. The length of the CDR3 is 13 residues. Germline lookup yields CDR1 LNHDA and CDR2 SQIVND (reference sequence). The CDR3 nucleotides read TGTGCCAGTAGTGAGGCCCTACGGCAGCCCCAGCATTTT. Encoded protein: CASSEALRQPQHF. The whole variable domain, filled in from reference TRBV19 and TRBJ1-5, reads DGGITQSPKYLFRKEGQNVTLSCEQNLNHDAMYWYRQDPGQGLRLIYYSQIVNDFQKGDIAEGYSVSREKKESFPLTVTSAQKNPTAFYLCASSEALRQPQHFGDGTRLSIL.

The V and J genes are TRBV6-1 and TRBJ2-5; D is uncertain. In germline, CDR1 is MNHNS, CDR2 SASEGT. The CDR3 runs to 14 residues. V lost 8 bases, J lost 4 bases, and 17 bases lay in between. The CDR3 sequence is CASSNSGPPETQYF. For the CDR3, the DNA is TGTGCCAGCTCAAACAGTGGGCCGCCAGAGACCCAGTACTTC.

This clone turned up a few times. CDR3 region: CASSNTGDGWYGYTF. The CDR3 region has the DNA TGTGCCAGCTCAAACACAGGGGACGGCTGGTATGGCTACACCTTC. The V and J genes are TRBV18 and TRBJ1-2, with TRBD1 matching 7 bases. This CDR3 spans 15 amino acids. The ends lost 5 bases at V and 5 bases at J; junction bases unmatched: 11. The germline gives CDR1 KGHSH, CDR2 LQKENI.

The chain joins TRBV14 to TRBJ2-2; 8 bases are shared with TRBD1. Trimming removed 1 base from V and 13 bases from J; junction bases left unmatched: 5. The CDR3 consists of 13 residues. The germline gives CDR1 SGHDN, CDR2 FVKESK. The CDR3 here is CASSQGDRHGLFF. The CDR3 DNA follows: TGTGCCAGCAGCCAAGGGGACAGGCACGGGCTGTTTTTT. Variable domain in full (rest from reference TRBV14 and TRBJ2-2): EAGVTQFPSHSVIEKGQTVTLRCDPISGHDNLYWYRRVMGKEIKFLLHFVKESKQDESGMPNNRFLAERTGGTYSTLKVQPAELEDSGVYFCASSQGDRHGLFFGEGSRLTVL.